These 8 T cell receptor beta chains share one sample of origin, sequenced in a study of blood T cell repertoires in COVID-19. TCRdb's table, derived via immunoSEQ multiplex PCR, lists solely in-frame clones and lacks some. Of about 310,000 clones in the sample, 80% to 90% were seen once. The sample was PBMCs or T cells enriched from blood (not recorded which). All receptors derive from a woman aged 18-29 years who had recovered from COVID-19.

The rearrangement joins TRBV20-1 to TRBJ2-4; 7 bases agree with TRBD2. Germline-derived CDR1 and CDR2 are DFQATT and SNEGSKA (reference sequence). This CDR3 is 11 amino acids long. J gave up 13 bases and V 0 bases, and 3 bases lay outside the gene matches. This CDR3 is CSARDPGLQYF. The CDR3 coding sequence is TGCAGTGCTAGAGATCCGGGACTACAGTACTTC.

The chain joins TRBV6-1 to TRBJ1-3; unclear D gene. Between the trimmed V and J ends, which lost 2 bases and 4 bases, there was a span of 9 bases. This CDR3 region has 14 residues. The germline gives CDR1 MNHNS, CDR2 SASEGT. CDR3 protein: CASSEMGAGNTIYF. CDR3 DNA: TGTGCCAGCAGTGAAATGGGAGCCGGAAACACCATATATTTT.

The rearrangement uses TRBV23-1 and TRBJ2-1; D not resolved. TRBV23-1 is classed as an ORF, of uncertain function. The V end lost 5 bases, the J end lost 4 bases, and 6 bases lay between the germline ends. This CDR3 is built from 12 residues. The CDR3, as DNA: TGCGCCAGCAGTTGCGATTACAATGAGCAGTTCTTC. This sequence encodes CASSCDYNEQFF.

This chain links TRBV4-3 with TRBJ1-4; 7 bases line up with TRBD1. V shed 1 base, J shed 7 bases, and the junction held 9 bases outside the gene matches. The CDR3 has 16 residues. The germline gives CDR1 LGHNA, CDR2 YSLEER. The CDR3 nucleotides are TGCGCCAGCAGCCAAGCACTTCAGGGGGTGGTTGAAAAACTGTTTTTT. Encoded protein: CASSQALQGVVEKLFF.

This clone has a single count. The chain combines TRBV28 with TRBJ1-3; 10 nucleotides agree with TRBD1. In germline, CDR1 is MDHEN, CDR2 SYDVKM. The CDR3 covers 17 residues. The junction had 10 bases not matched to a gene; V was cut back by 4 bases and J by 4 bases. The CDR3 DNA reads TGTGCCAGCAGTTCGCCGACAGGGGGCGAAAGCGGAAACACCATATATTTT. Translation: CASSSPTGGESGNTIYF.

The gene calls are TRBV5-6 and TRBJ2-1; 8 bases line up with TRBD2. Germline values: CDR1 SGHDT, CDR2 YYEEEE. The CDR3 has 14 amino acids. V was clipped by 4 bases and J by 10 bases; unmatched bases: 10. The CDR3, as DNA: TGTGCCAGCAGCCGTCAGCGGGGGAGGTCCGAGCAGTTCTTC. Its protein product is CASSRQRGRSEQFF.

The J gene is TRBJ1-1, the V gene TRBV30; 8 bases line up with TRBD1. The CDR3 totals 15 residues. Germline CDR1 is GTSNPN and CDR2 is SVGIG (reference sequence). The V segment lost 2 bases and the J segment 8 bases; nucleotides outside the gene matches: 13. In DNA form, the CDR3 reads TGTGCCTGGAGTCCCGTACGGACAGGGCAATCCGAAGCTTTCTTT. Its protein product is CAWSPVRTGQSEAFF. The entire variable domain, with the rest obtained from reference TRBV30 and TRBJ1-1, is as follows: SQTIHQWPATLVQPVGSPLSLECTVEGTSNPNLYWYRQAAGRGLQLLFYSVGIGQISSEVPQNLSASRPQDRQFILSSKKLLLSDSGFYLCAWSPVRTGQSEAFFGQGTRLTVV.

J is TRBJ2-3 and V is TRBV5-1; 15 nucleotides align to TRBD2. Trimming removed 4 bases from V and 5 bases from J; junction bases left unmatched: 8. There are 17 residues in the CDR3. In germline, CDR1 is SGHRS, CDR2 YFSETQ. CDR3 in amino acids: CASSVGTSGRYGDTQYF. The DNA of the CDR3 is TGCGCCAGCAGCGTGGGGACTAGCGGGAGGTATGGAGATACGCAGTATTTT.